This T cell receptor (beta chain) was sequenced during a study of Ad26.COV2.S vaccination and SARS-CoV-2 variants. Study results and limitations: Those who received vaccine or placebo ended up with similar non-spike TCR breadth. Substantial breadth was reported for post-vaccination spike-specific CD8+ and CD4+ T cells.

Treatment here: around 19 received Ad26.COV2.S at low or high dose, single or two shots; 5 received placebo; per-sample allocation not given. Sample collection was performed on day 63 after the first vaccine or placebo injection. The table came from immunoSEQ multiplex PCR; TCRdb's copy has only in-frame clones and leaves some out. The profile covers nearly 400,000 clones, with approximately 89% appearing a single time and 1.9% taken by the ten largest. This clone was seen only once. Its target is not known. The source is a person between 18 and 59 years old who received the Ad26.COV2.S COVID-19 vaccine or a placebo. The specimen comprised peripheral blood, sampled in a trial of Ad26.COV2.S vaccine versus placebo.

Here the CDR3 reads CASSQERRGEQYF. CDR3 bases: TGCGCCAGCAGCCAAGAAAGACGGGGCGAGCAGTACTTC. The gene calls are TRBV4-1 and TRBJ2-7, with a tentative D call TRBD2 (5 bases). The CDR3 is 13 residues long. Trimming removed 0 bases at V and 6 bases at J, with 9 bases between. Germline V gene lookup returns CDR1 MGHRA and CDR2 YSYEKL.